One and the same sample provided the 11 T cell receptor beta chains below, sequenced in a study of technical replicates of blood from several donors. The protocol was immunoSEQ multiplex PCR, while the TCRdb copy is restricted to in-frame clones and leaves out a portion. The profile shows over 10,000 clones, roughly 94% of them singletons. The sample comprised PBMCs. The receptors originated from a human donor in good health.

The chain uses TRBV2 and TRBJ2-3; 7 bases map to TRBD2. CDR1 and CDR2 (germline): SNHLY, FYNNEI. CDR3 length equals 14 residues. J was trimmed by 0 bases and V by 7 bases; bases with no gene match: 4. This chain's CDR3 is CASKGDYSTDTQYF. Here the CDR3 DNA reads TGTGCCAGCAAAGGGGACTATAGCACAGATACGCAGTATTTT.

This sequence joins TRBV7-3 and TRBJ2-3; 7 nucleotides match TRBD1. The CDR3 loop spans 16 amino acids. The V gene's germline CDR1 is SGHTA and CDR2 FQGTGA. With V trimmed by 1 base and J by 1 base, 5 bases remained unmatched. In nucleotides, the CDR3 is TGTGCCAGCAGCTTAAGTCAGGGGGTGGGCACAGATACGCAGTATTTT. It is translated as CASSLSQGVGTDTQYF. Full variable domain (rest looked up from reference TRBV7-3 and TRBJ2-3): GAGVSQTPSNKVTEKGKYVELRCDPISGHTALYWYRQSLGQGPEFLIYFQGTGAADDSGLPNDRFFAVRPEGSVSTLKIQRTERGDSAVYLCASSLSQGVGTDTQYFGPGTRLTVL.

The chain couples TRBV11-2 to TRBJ2-7; no reliable D call. CDR1 and CDR2 from the germline V gene are SGHAT and FQNNGV. The CDR3 consists of 12 residues. V lost 5 bases and J lost 6, with 11 bases in between. CDR3 in DNA: TGTGCCAGCAGCCCCTCTGAGGTCGAGCAGTACTTC. Amino acid sequence: CASSPSEVEQYF.

The genes are TRBV11-2 and TRBJ1-4; 7 bases match TRBD1. Germline CDR1 SGHAT, CDR2 FQNNGV. J lost 8 bases, V lost 4 bases, and 4 bases had no gene match. The CDR3 is 13 residues long. The CDR3 loop reads CASSSGQREKLFF. The DNA of the CDR3 is TGTGCCAGCAGCTCGGGACAGCGGGAAAAACTGTTTTTT.

This clone was seen only once. The rearrangement joins TRBV10-3 to TRBJ2-5, with 8 bases fitting TRBD2. The germline CDR1 and CDR2 sequences are ENHRY and SYGVKD. V lost 0 bases and J lost 2; bases outside the gene matches: 2. The CDR3 is 15 amino acids. The CDR3 nucleotides are TGTGCCATCAGTGAGTCCGGGACTAGGCAAGAGACCCAGTACTTC. Translating gives CAISESGTRQETQYF.

This clone was detected once. V is TRBV19 and J is TRBJ1-1, with a weak D call TRBD1 (5 bases). V gave up 1 base and J gave up 2 bases, with 8 bases separating them. Germline values: CDR1 LNHDA, CDR2 SQIVND (reference sequence). The CDR3 sequence is 14 residues long. The CDR3 loop is CASSIGQGNTEAFF. The CDR3 nucleotides are TGTGCCAGTAGTATAGGGCAGGGAAACACTGAAGCTTTCTTT.

V gene TRBV14 combines with J gene TRBJ2-4; 13 bases line up with TRBD2. Trimming cost V 0 bases and J 10 bases; bases outside gene matches: 15. The CDR3 extends over 19 amino acids. Germline lookup yields CDR1 SGHDN and CDR2 FVKESK. The CDR3 spells CASSQDWTPGTSGTGIQYF. CDR3 coding DNA: TGTGCCAGCAGCCAAGATTGGACTCCTGGGACTAGCGGGACTGGGATTCAGTACTTC.

The rearrangement uses TRBV7-6 and TRBJ2-7, with 9 positions matching TRBD2. The germline V gene encodes CDR1 SGHVS and CDR2 FNYEAQ. CDR3 size: 14 residues. Trimming at V came to 4 bases and at J to 7 bases, leaving 8 bases not matched to a gene. The CDR3 DNA reads as TGTGCCAGCAGCTCCATAGCGGGAGCGAATGAGCAGTACTTC. It specifies CASSSIAGANEQYF.

The chain couples TRBV7-3 to TRBJ2-3, with 10 bases that match TRBD2. CDR3 length: 14 residues. Germline V gives CDR1 SGHTA, CDR2 FQGTGA. With 4 bases clipped from V and 5 bases from J, the junction kept 3 bases outside the gene matches. In DNA, the CDR3 is TGTGCCAGCAGCTCAAGACTAGCGGGAGATACGCAGTATTTT. It yields the protein CASSSRLAGDTQYF.

The chain carries TRBV14 and TRBJ2-6, with unresolved D. This CDR3 spans 15 amino acids. The germline V and J ends were trimmed by 7 bases and 0 bases, with 10 bases remaining between them. Germline V gene data show CDR1 as SGHDN and CDR2 as FVKESK. The CDR3 coding sequence is TGTGCCAGCAAGGAGATCGGCTCTGGGGCCAACGTCCTGACTTTC. Encoded protein: CASKEIGSGANVLTF.

The genes are TRBV7-8 and TRBJ2-7; D perhaps matches TRBD2 (6 bases). V lost 1 base to trimming and J lost 1 base, with 14 bases between them. CDR1 is SGHVS and CDR2 is FQNEAQ in the germline V gene. There are 16 residues in the CDR3. CDR3 sequence (DNA): TGTGCCAGCAGCTTAGACGGCGTCGGGGGTTCCTACGAGCAGTACTTC. This encodes CASSLDGVGGSYEQYF.